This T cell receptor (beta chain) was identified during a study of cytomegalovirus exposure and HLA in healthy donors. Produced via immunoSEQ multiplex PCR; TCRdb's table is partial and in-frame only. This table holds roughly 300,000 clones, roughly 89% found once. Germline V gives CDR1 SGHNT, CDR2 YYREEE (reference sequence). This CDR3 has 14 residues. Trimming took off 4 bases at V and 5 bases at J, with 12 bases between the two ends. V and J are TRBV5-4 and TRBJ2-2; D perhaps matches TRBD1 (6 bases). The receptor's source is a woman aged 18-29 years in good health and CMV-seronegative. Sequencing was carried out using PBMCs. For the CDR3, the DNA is TGTGCCAGCAGCCCAGACAGGCATACCGGGGAGCTGTTTTTT. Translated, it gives CASSPDRHTGELFF.